This record looks at one T cell receptor (beta chain) sequence and its context. Its specificity is unknown. Using immunoSEQ multiplex PCR, the repertoire was profiled, and TCRdb retains in-frame clones only, with some absent. The sample consists of 90,000 to 120,000 clones, under 95% of them appearing once. These data belong to a study of T cell responses to AZD1222 COVID-19 vaccine. General study results and limits: Targets within unmutated variant regions were reportedly found for nearly half of spike-specific TCRs.

V was clipped by 7 bases and J by 7 bases; unmatched bases: 9. The CDR3 loop spans 14 amino acids. Germline-derived CDR1 and CDR2 are MNHEY and SVGAGI. The source of this sequence is an adult in good health. The chain joins TRBV6-5 to TRBJ2-1; 8 bases are a match to TRBD1. Specimen: peripheral blood, collected on day 0 of AZD1222 vaccination. Here the CDR3 reads CASTRGQVPNEQFF. The CDR3 nucleotides read TGTGCCAGCACTAGGGGACAGGTCCCAAATGAGCAGTTCTTC.